This T cell receptor (beta chain) was profiled in a study of cytomegalovirus exposure and HLA in healthy donors. Clones were read by immunoSEQ multiplex PCR, and TCRdb kept only the in-frame ones, dropping some. The sample lists some 110,000 clones, roughly 83% occurring once. Per the germline V gene, CDR1 is SGHAT and CDR2 is FQNNGV. Unmatched junction bases numbered 6, after V lost 1 base and J lost 4 bases. This CDR3 has 16 residues. Study-wide points: TCR beta chains numbering about 160 were designated cytomegalovirus-associated. Using the classifier, cytomegalovirus status was reportedly diagnosed with high specificity and sensitivity.

A word on this clone: The target antigen is unknown.

The sample was PBMCs. The receptor's source is a man aged 18-30 years in good health and CMV-seronegative. The chain has TRBV11-2 and TRBJ2-3; 9 positions agree with TRBD2. The CDR3 loop reads CASSLVPAGGPDTQYF. DNA for the CDR3: TGTGCCAGCAGCTTAGTCCCAGCGGGGGGTCCAGATACGCAGTATTTT.